The present T cell receptor beta chain was sequenced within a study of blood T cell repertoires in COVID-19. Across the whole study: Nucleic acid was either cDNA or gDNA, and it came from T cells, B-cell-depleted T cells, or PBMCs.

Germline-derived CDR1 and CDR2 are LNHDA and SQIVND (reference sequence). J gave up 9 bases and V 9 bases, and 18 bases lay outside the gene matches. The CDR3 contains 15 residues. Per the original methods: Amplification of reference gene primers provided the estimated nucleated cell counts. TCRdb keeps only in-frame clones here, not all; method: immunoSEQ multiplex PCR. The DNA was the basis for D and trimming; V, J and clone size are from that table. This sample has about 200,000 clones; approximately 80% occur once, and the top ten carry roughly 13%. This chain uses TRBV19 with TRBJ1-2; 8 bases map to TRBD1. This receptor was identified in a human donor in a cohort sampled during active COVID-19. Sample: peripheral blood. CDR3 DNA sequence: TGTGCCAGCTGGAAGTCCGGGACAGGTGGGATCAGCTACACCTTC. Its protein is CASWKSGTGGISYTF.